This is a list of T cell receptor beta chains from one sample in a study. TCRdb independently ran MiXCR on the 5' RACE reads; one entry per CDR3 protein. The sample includes 35,000 to 50,000 distinct CDR3 sequences, around 30% of them seen just once. Specimen: memory CD4+ T cells sorted from a lymph node. These TCRs come from a female donor with breast cancer. Both conserved end residues are part of each CDR3. A D gene is named only where the DNA matches it firmly. Expanded clones get a size class; other rows say once, few or many, or leave the size out.

j_call v_call clone_size d_call cdr3_nt cdr3_aa
TRBJ2-7 TRBV20-1 few . TGCAGTGCTTTGCCGGGACTGCCTATGGACGAGCAGTACTTC CSALPGLPMDEQYF
TRBJ2-7 TRBV6-1 few . TGTGCCAGCAGTGTTTACACCCGGGGAACGGGGGAGCAGTACTTC CASSVYTRGTGEQYF
TRBJ2-1 TRBV6-5 . . TGTGCCAGCAGTTACGGTCAACTCCGATACAATGAGCAGTTCTTC CASSYGQLRYNEQFF
TRBJ2-1 TRBV10-3 few . TGTGCCATCATGGGGAGTGGCGATGAGCAGTTCTTC CAIMGSGDEQFF
TRBJ2-5 TRBV9 many TRBD2 TGTGCCAGCAGCGCCGGCGGGGGGAGTGAAGAGACCCAGTACTTC CASSAGGGSEETQYF
TRBJ2-1 TRBV7-2 few TRBD2 TGTGCCAGCAGCTCCCAGCGGGGAGGTGAGCAGTTCTTC CASSSQRGGEQFF
TRBJ2-3 TRBV5-1 . TRBD2 TGCGCCAGCAGTGGACTAGCGGGATGGACAGATACGCAGTATTTT CASSGLAGWTDTQYF
TRBJ2-6 TRBV5-1 . . TGCGCCAGCAGCTTGGCCGGAAGGCCTGGGGCCAACGTCCTGACTTTC CASSLAGRPGANVLTF
TRBJ2-5 TRBV6-1 few . TGTGCCAGCAACGAGGGAGCCGGGACCCAGTACTTC CASNEGAGTQYF
TRBJ2-7 TRBV2 . . TGTGCCAGCAGCGCCGGGACCCGCTACGAGCAGTACTTC CASSAGTRYEQYF
TRBJ2-2 TRBV6-5 few . TGTGCCAGCAGTTACCCAAACACCGGGGAGCTGTTTTTT CASSYPNTGELFF
TRBJ2-4 TRBV5-6 . TRBD2 TGTGCCAGCAGCTGGAGGACTAGCGCCGAAAACATTCAGTACTTC CASSWRTSAENIQYF
TRBJ2-7 TRBV3-1 few . TGTGCCAGCAGCCATACGACGTCCTCCTACGAGCAGTACTTC CASSHTTSSYEQYF
TRBJ1-5 TRBV6-2/TRBV6-3 medium-sized . TGTGCCAGCAGCCCCCGACAGGTTGGTCAGCCCCAGCATTTT CASSPRQVGQPQHF
TRBJ2-3 TRBV9 . TRBD2 TGTGCCAGCAGCATATCTAGCGGGGCAATCACAGATACGCAGTATTTT CASSISSGAITDTQYF
TRBJ2-2 TRBV6-1 . . TGTGCCAGCAGGGGACGGATACAGAACACCGGGGAGCTGTTTTTT CASRGRIQNTGELFF
TRBJ1-1 TRBV7-3 . TRBD1 TGTGCCAGCAGCCCCGGACAGGCTAACACTGAAGCTTTCTTT CASSPGQANTEAFF
TRBJ2-3 TRBV6-1 medium-sized . TGTGCCAGCAGTGAAGCCCCAGCCGCCGGAGCAGATACGCAGTATTTT CASSEAPAAGADTQYF
TRBJ2-2 TRBV6-5 . . TGTGCCAGCAGTTACGTGGACAGCCGGGCCGGGGAGCTGTTTTTT CASSYVDSRAGELFF
TRBJ2-2 TRBV29-1 few TRBD1 TGCAGCGTTGTAGGGGGCCTGACGAACACCGGGGAGCTGTTTTTT CSVVGGLTNTGELFF
TRBJ2-7 TRBV12-3/TRBV12-4 . TRBD1 TGTGCCGGCAGTACCCAGACAGGGGTTTTTTCCGAGCAGTACTTC CAGSTQTGVFSEQYF
TRBJ1-4 TRBV6-5 . . TGTGCCAGCAGTTACAGGAGAGGGGATGAAAAACTGTTTTTT CASSYRRGDEKLFF
TRBJ2-5 TRBV6-6 . TRBD2 TGTGCCAGCAATGAACTAGCGGCCCAAGAGACCCAGTACTTC CASNELAAQETQYF
TRBJ2-3 TRBV18 . . TGTGCCAGCTCACCAATCTTGGTCGATACGCAGTATTTT CASSPILVDTQYF
TRBJ1-5 TRBV9 . . TGTGCCAGCAGCGAGTCAGGGGAGGGACAGCCCCAGCATTTT CASSESGEGQPQHF
TRBJ2-1 TRBV5-1 . TRBD1 TGCGCCAGCAGCTCGGGACAGGGGGTATACAATGAGCAGTTCTTC CASSSGQGVYNEQFF
TRBJ1-1 TRBV20-1 few . TGCAGTGCAGAGCCCGGCCAGGGGAGCATTGAAGCTTTCTTT CSAEPGQGSIEAFF
TRBJ2-3 TRBV7-3 . . TGTGCCAGCAGCGCGGGACCAACCACAGATACGCAGTATTTT CASSAGPTTDTQYF
TRBJ2-7 TRBV20-1 few TRBD1 TGCAGTGCTTACCGGACAGGGACCCCCTACGAGCAGTACTTC CSAYRTGTPYEQYF
TRBJ1-1 TRBV6-2/TRBV6-3 . . TGTGCCAGCAGTTCCTCGACGCCCGTACGAGCTTTCTTT CASSSSTPVRAFF
TRBJ1-1 TRBV4-1 few . TGCGCCAGCAGCCAAGGCCCGGACAGGAACACTGAAGCTTTCTTT CASSQGPDRNTEAFF
TRBJ2-5 TRBV5-1 medium-sized . TGCGCCAGCAGCTTGGTTCGGGAGACCCAGTACTTC CASSLVRETQYF
TRBJ2-1 TRBV11-2 few . TGTGCCAGCAGCTTAGATCTCCCCCATGAGCAGTTCTTC CASSLDLPHEQFF
TRBJ2-1 TRBV4-3 many TRBD2 TGCGCCAGCAGCCAAGCGACGGCAGTGGCTAGCGGGAGGCAAGCGGAGCAGTTCTTC CASSQATAVASGRQAEQFF
TRBJ1-2 TRBV5-1 . . TGCGCCAGCAGGGCCTGGACGCCCACCGATGGCTACACCTTC CASRAWTPTDGYTF
TRBJ2-2 TRBV28 few . TGTGCCACCGAGGCAGAGAACACCGGGGAGCTGTTTTTT CATEAENTGELFF
TRBJ2-1 TRBV12-3/TRBV12-4 . TRBD2 TGTGCCAGCAGACTCGGGACTACTTACAATGAGCAGTTCTTC CASRLGTTYNEQFF
TRBJ2-5 TRBV4-1 few TRBD2 TGCGCCAGCAGCCAAGAATCAGCGGGAGGGGGCCAAGAGACCCAGTACTTC CASSQESAGGGQETQYF
TRBJ1-3 TRBV4-1 . . TGCGCCAGCAGCCAGGATAGCGGATTAGCCATATATTTT CASSQDSGLAIYF
TRBJ2-7 TRBV5-1 . TRBD1 TGCGCCAGCAGCTTGGGAGGTATGGCGGGACAGGGGAACGAGCAGTACTTC CASSLGGMAGQGNEQYF
TRBJ2-2 TRBV20-1 . TRBD2 TGCAGTGCTAGGGGGGGACTAGGGGACACCGGGGAGCTGTTTTTT CSARGGLGDTGELFF
TRBJ2-7 TRBV5-1 . TRBD2 TGCGCCAGCAGCTTGGTGACGGGAGGGGTTACCTACGAGCGGTACTTC CASSLVTGGVTYERYF
TRBJ2-5 TRBV20-1 few . TGCAGTGCCGAGTGGGAGTCTCAAGAGACCCAGTACTTC CSAEWESQETQYF
TRBJ2-2 TRBV28 . . TGTGCCAGCAGTACTTTGAACACCGGGGAGCTGTTTTTT CASSTLNTGELFF
TRBJ2-1 TRBV7-3 . . TGTGCCAGCAGCTCGACAGGCTACAATGAGCAGTTCTTC CASSSTGYNEQFF
TRBJ1-2 TRBV3-1 . . TGTGCCAGCAGCCAAGATGGGGAGGCCTATGGCTACACCTTC CASSQDGEAYGYTF
TRBJ1-2 TRBV20-1 . TRBD1 TGCAGTGCTTATACCGGGACAGATGGCTACACCTTC CSAYTGTDGYTF
TRBJ2-3 TRBV29-1 few . TGCAGCGTTGAAGTGTCCAGGGAGGCAGATACGCAGTATTTT CSVEVSREADTQYF
TRBJ2-7 TRBV20-1 . TRBD2 TGCAGTGCTTCGGGACTAGCGGGAGCTGCCTACGAGCAGTACTTC CSASGLAGAAYEQYF
TRBJ1-1 TRBV9 . . TGTGCCAGCAGCGTGGATTGGAACACTGAAGCTTTCTTT CASSVDWNTEAFF
TRBJ2-4 TRBV27 few . TGTGCCAGCAGTTTACACGGGGTAGACATTCAGTACTTC CASSLHGVDIQYF
TRBJ1-4 TRBV20-1 few . TGCAGTGCTCCCCCAGGGGATGGTGAAAAACTGTTTTTT CSAPPGDGEKLFF
TRBJ1-6 TRBV6-6 many . TGTGCCAGCAGCTCCGCGGGCTTAGCGAATTCACCCCTCCACTTT CASSSAGLANSPLHF
TRBJ2-2 TRBV6-5 few TRBD1 TGTGCCAGCAGTCTGGGACAGGGCACCGGGGAGCTGTTTTTT CASSLGQGTGELFF
TRBJ2-7 TRBV20-1 . . TGCAGTACTAGAGAGGGCCCAAGGAGCTCCTACGAGCAGTACTTC CSTREGPRSSYEQYF
TRBJ2-3 TRBV7-2 many . TGTGCCAGCAGCTTAGGTGGGAGAGGAGCAGATACGCAGTATTTT CASSLGGRGADTQYF
TRBJ2-6 TRBV6-5 . . TGTGCCAGCAGCCCGGGAAGCTCTGGGGCCAACGTCCTGACTTTC CASSPGSSGANVLTF
TRBJ2-5 TRBV5-1 . . TGCGCCAGCAGCTTGGCGGGCCGCCAAGAGACCCAGTACTTC CASSLAGRQETQYF
TRBJ2-7 TRBV20-1 . . TGCAGTGCTAGAGGCCAGATAGTCTACGAGCAGTACTTC CSARGQIVYEQYF